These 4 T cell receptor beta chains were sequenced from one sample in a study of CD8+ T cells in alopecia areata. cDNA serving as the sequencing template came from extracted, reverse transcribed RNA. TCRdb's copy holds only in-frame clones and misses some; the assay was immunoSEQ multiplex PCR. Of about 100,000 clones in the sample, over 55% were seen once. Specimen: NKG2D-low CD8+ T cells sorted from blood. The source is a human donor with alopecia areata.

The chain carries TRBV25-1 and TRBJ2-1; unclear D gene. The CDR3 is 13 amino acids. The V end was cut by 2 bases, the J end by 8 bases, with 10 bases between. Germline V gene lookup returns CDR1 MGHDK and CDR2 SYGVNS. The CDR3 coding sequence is TGTGCCAGCAGTGAACGAGACTGGGATGAGCAGTTCTTC. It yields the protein CASSERDWDEQFF. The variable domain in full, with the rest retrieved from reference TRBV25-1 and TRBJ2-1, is EADIYQTPRYLVIGTGKKITLECSQTMGHDKMYWYQQDPGMELHLIHYSYGVNSTEKGDLSSESTVSRIRTEHFPLTLESARPSHTSQYLCASSERDWDEQFFGPGTRLTVL.

The CDR3, as DNA: TGTGCCAGCAGGAGCAGGGGTATTGACTATGGCTACACCTTC. Translation: CASRSRGIDYGYTF. This chain links TRBV2 with TRBJ1-2; tentative D call: TRBD1 (6 bases). V lost 6 bases to trimming and J lost 3 bases, with 14 bases between them. The length of the CDR3 is 14 residues. CDR1 is SNHLY, CDR2 FYNNEI, per germline.

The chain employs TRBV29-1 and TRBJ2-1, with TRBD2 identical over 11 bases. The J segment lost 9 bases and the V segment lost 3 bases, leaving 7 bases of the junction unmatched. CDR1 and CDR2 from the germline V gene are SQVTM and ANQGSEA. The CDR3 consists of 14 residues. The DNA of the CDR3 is TGCAGCGTTGATCAGGCTAGCGGGAGGATTGAGCAGTTCTTC. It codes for CSVDQASGRIEQFF.

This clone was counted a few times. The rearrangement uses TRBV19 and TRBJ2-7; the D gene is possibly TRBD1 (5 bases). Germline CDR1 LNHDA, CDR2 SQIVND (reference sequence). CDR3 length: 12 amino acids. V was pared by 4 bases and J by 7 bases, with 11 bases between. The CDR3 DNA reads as TGTGCCAGTAGTAACCCAGGGTCTGAGCAGTACTTC. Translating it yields CASSNPGSEQYF.